This T cell receptor (beta chain) was observed in a study of T cells in Graves' hyperthyroidism and ophthalmopathy. This clonotype was detected a few times. What it binds is unknown. A lack of ophthalmopathy progression within 18 months defined stable Graves' hyperthyroidism. Exclusion followed for patients with uncontrolled infection, other autoimmune disease, pregnancy or lactation. Based on clinical symptoms, serum thyroxine and TRAb, thyroid ultrasound and orbital computed tomography, diagnoses were reached. Study conclusions and caveats: The model anticipated ophthalmopathy a median around 6 months pre-onset.

Deletions cut 3 bases from V and 0 bases from J, with 12 bases between. Germline values: CDR1 SEHNR, CDR2 FQNEAQ (reference sequence). The CDR3 length is 15 residues. TCR beta CDR3 region amplification was performed from RNA transcripts. TCR CDR3 regions were first amplified by RT-PCR with HTBI primers. TCRdb passed the multiplex PCR reads through MiXCR, listing each CDR3 protein once. The data show hundreds of thousands of distinct CDR3 sequences, under 60% seen once. The sequenced sample consisted of peripheral blood or thyroid tissue (not recorded which). J is TRBJ2-7 and V is TRBV7-9, with D hard to call. The TCR originated in a woman under 30 with Graves' hyperthyroidism. CDR3 nucleotide sequence: TGTGCCAGCAGCTTGTGGAGAGAAAGCTCCTACGAGCAGTACTTC. Translated, it gives CASSLWRESSYEQYF.